This passage covers 8 T cell receptor beta chains from one sample sequenced in a study of blood T cell repertoires in COVID-19. Measured with immunoSEQ multiplex PCR; TCRdb has only the in-frame clones, and not every one. The sample shows about 190,000 clones, about 81% of them seen only once. Sequenced material: PBMCs or T cells enriched from blood (not recorded which). Source of these receptors: a woman aged 25 to 45 who had recovered from COVID-19.

The V call is TRBV16, the J call TRBJ1-4; 7 bases align to TRBD1. This CDR3 is 15 amino acids long. Germline trimming cut 3 bases from V and 5 bases from J; bases unmatched to any gene: 6. The germline V gene encodes CDR1 KGHSY and CDR2 FQNENV. In nucleotides, the CDR3 is TGTGCCAGCAGCCACGAACAGGGGCTAAATGAAAAACTGTTTTTT. It is translated as CASSHEQGLNEKLFF.

This chain connects TRBV7-9 to TRBJ2-5; 7 nucleotides match TRBD1. From germline, CDR1 is SEHNR and CDR2 FQNEAQ (reference sequence). The CDR3 is made up of 14 amino acids. V lost 5 bases and J lost 5; bases outside the gene matches: 8. The CDR3 here is CASSRGGRGETQYF. The CDR3 region has the DNA TGTGCCAGCAGCCGTGGGGGCAGGGGGGAGACCCAGTACTTC.

J is TRBJ2-1 and V is TRBV27; D gene unclear. V was pared by 4 bases and J by 9 bases, with 7 bases between. CDR1 is MNHEY, CDR2 SMNVEV, per germline (reference sequence). CDR3 length equals 11 residues. DNA of the CDR3: TGTGCCAGCAGTTCGGTCGGTGAGCAGTTCTTC. Its translation: CASSSVGEQFF.

This chain uses TRBV27 with TRBJ2-7, with TRBD2 matching over 11 bases. Germline loops: CDR1 MNHEY, CDR2 SMNVEV (reference sequence). This CDR3 spans 13 amino acids. The V gene end was trimmed by 10 bases and the J gene end by 2 bases; junction bases not matched to a gene: 4. CDR3 region: CATGTSGTYEQYF. CDR3 coding DNA: TGTGCCACCGGGACTAGCGGAACCTACGAGCAGTACTTC.

The V call is TRBV5-1, the J call TRBJ1-3; D is perhaps TRBD1 (6 bases). The V and J ends lost 0 bases and 3 bases respectively, with 10 bases between them. The germline V gene has CDR1 SGHRS and CDR2 YFSETQ. The CDR3 totals 15 residues. CDR3 in amino acids: CASSLGQGFGNTIYF. CDR3 coding DNA: TGCGCCAGCAGCTTGGGGCAGGGGTTTGGAAACACCATATATTTT. The full variable domain, completed using reference TRBV5-1 and TRBJ1-3, is KAGVTQTPRYLIKTRGQQVTLSCSPISGHRSVSWYQQTPGQGLQFLFEYFSETQRNKGNFPGRFSGRQFSNSRSEMNVSTLELGDSALYLCASSLGQGFGNTIYFGEGSWLTVV.

The chain uses TRBV18 and TRBJ2-5; 9 positions match TRBD2. In germline, CDR1 is KGHSH, CDR2 LQKENI. V lost 2 bases, J lost 4 bases, and 8 bases stayed unmatched. The CDR3 has 16 residues. CDR3 DNA sequence: TGTGCCAGCTCACCAGCCGTAGCGGGGGCTGGAGAGACCCAGTACTTC. Translation gives CASSPAVAGAGETQYF.

This chain connects TRBV11-3 to TRBJ2-1, with 8 positions matching TRBD1. Losses at the gene ends were 2 bases for V and 5 bases for J; bases not matched to a gene: 5. Looked up from germline, CDR1 is SGHNT and CDR2 is YENEEA. This CDR3 spans 15 amino acids. Here the CDR3 DNA reads TGTGCCAGCAGCTTATCAGGGGGCGCGCACAATGAGCAGTTCTTC. It specifies CASSLSGGAHNEQFF.

This chain connects TRBV25-1 to TRBJ1-6, with 7 nucleotides matching TRBD1. Germline V gene data show CDR1 as MGHDK and CDR2 as SYGVNS. The ends lost 7 bases at V and 7 bases at J; junction bases unmatched: 4. The CDR3 contains 13 residues. The CDR3 DNA follows: TGTGCCAGCACGGGACAGTCCAATTCACCCCTCCACTTT. This gives the protein CASTGQSNSPLHF.